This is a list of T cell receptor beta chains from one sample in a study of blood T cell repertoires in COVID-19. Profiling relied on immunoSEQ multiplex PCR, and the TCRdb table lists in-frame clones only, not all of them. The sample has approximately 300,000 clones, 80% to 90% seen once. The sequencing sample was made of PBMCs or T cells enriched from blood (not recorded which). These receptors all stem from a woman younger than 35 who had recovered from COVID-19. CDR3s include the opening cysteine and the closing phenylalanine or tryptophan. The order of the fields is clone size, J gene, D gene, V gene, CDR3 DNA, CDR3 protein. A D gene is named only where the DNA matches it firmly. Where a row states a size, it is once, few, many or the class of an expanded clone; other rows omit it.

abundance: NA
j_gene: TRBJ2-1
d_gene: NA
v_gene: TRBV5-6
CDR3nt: TGTGCCAGCAGCTTTGGGGCAAACTCCTACAATGAGCAGTTCTTC
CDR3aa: CASSFGANSYNEQFF

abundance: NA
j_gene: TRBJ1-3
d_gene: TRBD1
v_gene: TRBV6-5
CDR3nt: TGTGCCAGCAGTTACCAACAGGGGGACCTTGGAAACACCATATATTTT
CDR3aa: CASSYQQGDLGNTIYF

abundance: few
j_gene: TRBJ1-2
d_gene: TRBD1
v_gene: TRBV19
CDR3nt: TGTGCCAGTAGGGGACAGGGGTGGAAAGGCTATGGCTACACCTTC
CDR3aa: CASRGQGWKGYGYTF

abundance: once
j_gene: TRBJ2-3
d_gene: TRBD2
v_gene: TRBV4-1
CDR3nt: TGCGCCACCAAACCACGACTAGCGGGGGGAGCAACTAGCACAGATACGCAGTATTTT
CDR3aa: CATKPRLAGGATSTDTQYF

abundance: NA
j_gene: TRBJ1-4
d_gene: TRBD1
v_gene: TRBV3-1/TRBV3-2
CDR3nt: TGTGCCAGCAGCTCCCGGACAGGGGGCGGTGAAAAACTGTTTTTT
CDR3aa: CASSSRTGGGEKLFF

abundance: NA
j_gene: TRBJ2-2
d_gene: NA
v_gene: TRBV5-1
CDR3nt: TGCGCCAGCAGCCGACAGACAGGGACTCCGAACACCGGGGAGCTGTTTTTT
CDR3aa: CASSRQTGTPNTGELFF

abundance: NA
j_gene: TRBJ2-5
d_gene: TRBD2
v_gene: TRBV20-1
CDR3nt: TGCAGTGCTAGTGGTAGCGGGAATACTCAAGAGACCCAGTACTTC
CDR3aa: CSASGSGNTQETQYF

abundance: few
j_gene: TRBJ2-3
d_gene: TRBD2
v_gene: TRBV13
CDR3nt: TGTGCCAGCAGCTTTGGTAGCGGGGCAGAGGATACGCAGTATTTT
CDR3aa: CASSFGSGAEDTQYF

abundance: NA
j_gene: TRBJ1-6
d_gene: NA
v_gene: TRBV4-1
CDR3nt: TGCGCCAGCAGCCAAGATATAGACAATCCCCTCCACTTT
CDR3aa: CASSQDIDNPLHF

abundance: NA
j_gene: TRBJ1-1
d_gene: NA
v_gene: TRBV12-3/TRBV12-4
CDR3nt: TGTGCCAGCAGTGCACAGAGGAACACTGAAGCTTTCTTT
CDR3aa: CASSAQRNTEAFF

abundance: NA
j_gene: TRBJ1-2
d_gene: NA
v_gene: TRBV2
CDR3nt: TGTGCCAGCAGTGAAGGCAGGGGTGTAGGGGGCTACACCTTC
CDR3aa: CASSEGRGVGGYTF

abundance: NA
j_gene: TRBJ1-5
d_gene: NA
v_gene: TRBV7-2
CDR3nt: TGTGCCAGCAGCCGGACATTTCAGCCCAATCAGCCCCAGCATTTT
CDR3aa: CASSRTFQPNQPQHF

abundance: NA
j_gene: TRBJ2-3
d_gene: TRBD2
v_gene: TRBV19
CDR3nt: TGTGCCAGTAGTGAGGGACTAGCGGCCTACACAGATACGCAGTATTTT
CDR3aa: CASSEGLAAYTDTQYF

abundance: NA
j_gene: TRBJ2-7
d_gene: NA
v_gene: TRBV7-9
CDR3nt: TGTGCCAGCAGCTTAGTTCCCAACGAGCAGTACTTC
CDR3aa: CASSLVPNEQYF

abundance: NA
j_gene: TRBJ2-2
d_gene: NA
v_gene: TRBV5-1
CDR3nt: TGCGCCAGCAGCTTGGGGACATGGCTCACCGGGGAGCTGTTTTTT
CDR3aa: CASSLGTWLTGELFF

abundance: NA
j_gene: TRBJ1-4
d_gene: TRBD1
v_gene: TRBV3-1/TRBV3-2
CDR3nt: TGTGCCAGCAGCCTAGGGGGCGTGGCGGAAAAACTGTTTTTT
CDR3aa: CASSLGGVAEKLFF

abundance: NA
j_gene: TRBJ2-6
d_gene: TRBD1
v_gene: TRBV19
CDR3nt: TGTGCCAGTAGCCATACCAGGGGGACAGGGAGCGGGGCCAACGTCCTGACTTTC
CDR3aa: CASSHTRGTGSGANVLTF

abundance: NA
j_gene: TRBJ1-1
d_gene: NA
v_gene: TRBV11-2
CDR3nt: TGTGCCAGCAGCTTACAACCTACGAACACTGAAGCTTTCTTT
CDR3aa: CASSLQPTNTEAFF

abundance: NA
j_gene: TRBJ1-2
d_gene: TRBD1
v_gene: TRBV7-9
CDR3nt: TGTGCCAGCAGCTTAACCGACAGGGAAGGTTTCTATGGCTACACCTTC
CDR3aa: CASSLTDREGFYGYTF

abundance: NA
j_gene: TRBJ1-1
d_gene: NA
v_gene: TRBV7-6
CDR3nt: TGTGCCAGCAGCTTAAGCCCGGGTGGTTCCACTGAAGCTTTCTTT
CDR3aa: CASSLSPGGSTEAFF